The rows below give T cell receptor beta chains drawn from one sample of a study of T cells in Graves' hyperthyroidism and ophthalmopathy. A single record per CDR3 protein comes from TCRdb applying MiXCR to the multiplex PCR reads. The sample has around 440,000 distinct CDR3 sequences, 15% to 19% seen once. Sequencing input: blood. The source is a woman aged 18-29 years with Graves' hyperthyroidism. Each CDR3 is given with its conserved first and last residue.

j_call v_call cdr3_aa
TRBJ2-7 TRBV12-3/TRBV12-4 CASSPWDQRYEQYF
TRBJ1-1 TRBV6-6 CASSYSNRDRVKAEAFF
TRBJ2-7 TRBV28 CASSFNTGTGVNEQYF
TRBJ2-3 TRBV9 CASSDVAGADTQYF
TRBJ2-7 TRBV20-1 CSASRALHSYEQYF
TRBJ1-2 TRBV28 CASSPGANYGYTF
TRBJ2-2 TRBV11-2 CASSLFGGELFF
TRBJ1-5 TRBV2 CASVEQGLHQPQHF
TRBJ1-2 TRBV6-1 CASTQDRASPGYTF
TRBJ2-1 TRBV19 CATRSFFGASSYNEQFF
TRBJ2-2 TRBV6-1 CASTALGISTGELFF
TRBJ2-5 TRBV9 CASSSPDEETQYF
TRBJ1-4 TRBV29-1 CSVERHTTNEKLFF
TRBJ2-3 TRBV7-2 CASSPSTGSADTQYF
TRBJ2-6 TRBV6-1 CASRADPSGANVLTF
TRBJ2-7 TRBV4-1 CASSLFPGQGSYEQYF
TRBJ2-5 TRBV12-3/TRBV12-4 CASSLLSETQYF
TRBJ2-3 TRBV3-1 CASSPRQGETDTQYF
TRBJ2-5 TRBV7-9 CASSLALGAQETQYF
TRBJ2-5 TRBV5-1 CASRRAPSGGETQYF
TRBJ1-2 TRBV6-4 CASTPVGGANYGYTF
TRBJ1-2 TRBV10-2 CASGRYGYTF
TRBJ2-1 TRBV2 CASNRGLLENEQFF
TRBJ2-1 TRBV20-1 CSALLAGGGNEQFF
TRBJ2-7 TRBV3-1 CASSQAPRDRAAYEQYF
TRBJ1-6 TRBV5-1 CASSLEDSSYNSPLHF
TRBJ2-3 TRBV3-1 CASSLTGTSGTDTQYF
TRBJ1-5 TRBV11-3 CASSLTPNGQGQPQHF
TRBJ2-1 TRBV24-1 CATGTGGYNEQFF
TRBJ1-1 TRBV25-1 CASIPRGHYDTEAFF
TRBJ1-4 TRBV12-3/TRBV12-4 CASSSPPGLNEKLFF
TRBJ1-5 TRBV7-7 CASSLCPREQPQHF
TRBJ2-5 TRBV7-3 CASTLGAGGTQYF
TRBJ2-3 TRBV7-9 CASSRNPNSGGAQDTQYF
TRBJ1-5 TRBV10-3 CAISDRRSSNQPQHF
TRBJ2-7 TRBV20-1 CSASGTSGRVFSYEQYF
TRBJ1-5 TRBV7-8 CASSFTVNNQPQHF
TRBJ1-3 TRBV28 CASSLGDTSGNTIYF
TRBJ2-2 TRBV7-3 CASSQNSPNTGELFF
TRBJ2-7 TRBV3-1 CASSHSRQAGQGAYEQYF
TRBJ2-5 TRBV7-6 CASSLEGTETQYF
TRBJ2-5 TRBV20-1 CSATMTGETQYF
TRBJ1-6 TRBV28 CASSPPPGTEHNSPLHF
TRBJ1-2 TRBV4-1 CASSHILGGDGYTF
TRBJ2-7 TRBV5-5 CASSFPGNEQYF
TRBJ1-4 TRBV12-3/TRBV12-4 CASSFGAAGEEKLFF
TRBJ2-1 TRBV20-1 CSAREASSAYNEQFF
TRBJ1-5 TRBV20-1 CSARESVNSNQPQHF
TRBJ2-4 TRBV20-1 CSARDKQLAKNIQYF
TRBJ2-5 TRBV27 CASITKGEQETQYF
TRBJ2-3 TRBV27 CASSRTTLDTQYF
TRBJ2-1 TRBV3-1 CASSHRAGAGGEQFF
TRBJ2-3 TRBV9 CASSAPTDTQYF
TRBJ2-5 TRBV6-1 CASSDRARNQETQYF
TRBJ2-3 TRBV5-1 CASSLELTTTDTQYF
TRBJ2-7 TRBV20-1 CSARAPTGGLDEQYF
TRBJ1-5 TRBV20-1 CSAAGGNQPQHF
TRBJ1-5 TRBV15 CATSPSLNQPQHF
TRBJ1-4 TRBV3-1 CASSLGRRVNEKLFF
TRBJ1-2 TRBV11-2 CASRRPFGVYGYTF